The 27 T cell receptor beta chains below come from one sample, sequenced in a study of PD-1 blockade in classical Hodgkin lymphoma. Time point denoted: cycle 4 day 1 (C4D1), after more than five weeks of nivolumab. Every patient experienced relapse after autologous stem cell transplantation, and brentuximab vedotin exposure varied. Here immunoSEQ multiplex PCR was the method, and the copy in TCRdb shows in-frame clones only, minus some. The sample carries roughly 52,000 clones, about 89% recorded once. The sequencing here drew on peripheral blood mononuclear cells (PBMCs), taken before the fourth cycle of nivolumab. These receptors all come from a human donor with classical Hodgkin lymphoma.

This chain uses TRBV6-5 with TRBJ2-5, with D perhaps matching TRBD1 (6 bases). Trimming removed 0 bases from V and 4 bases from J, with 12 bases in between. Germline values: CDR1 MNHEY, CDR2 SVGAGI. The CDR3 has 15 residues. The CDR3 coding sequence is TGTGCCAGCAGTTACTCCGACAGGACGGTAGAGACCCAGTACTTC. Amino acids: CASSYSDRTVETQYF.

The CDR3, as DNA: TGTGCCAGCAGTACTGGGACAACTTACGAGCAGTACTTC. Protein sequence: CASSTGTTYEQYF. The rearrangement links TRBV7-6 to TRBJ2-7; possibly TRBD1 for D (6 bases). The CDR3 contains 13 residues. Trimming left V 6 bases short and J 4 bases short, with 13 bases between. In germline, CDR1 is SGHVS, CDR2 FNYEAQ. The full variable domain, in which reference TRBV7-6 and TRBJ2-7 provide the parts outside the CDR3, is GAGVSQSPRYKVTKRGQDVALRCDPISGHVSLYWYRQALGQGPEFLTYFNYEAQQDKSGLPNDRFSAERPEGSISTLTIQRTEQRDSAMYRCASSTGTTYEQYFGPGTRLTVT.

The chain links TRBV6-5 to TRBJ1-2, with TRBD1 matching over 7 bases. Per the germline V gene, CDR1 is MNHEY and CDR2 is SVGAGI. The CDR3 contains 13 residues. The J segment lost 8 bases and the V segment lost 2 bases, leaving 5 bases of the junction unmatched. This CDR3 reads CASSYRGGAGYTF. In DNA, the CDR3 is TGTGCCAGCAGTTACCGAGGGGGCGCGGGCTACACCTTC.

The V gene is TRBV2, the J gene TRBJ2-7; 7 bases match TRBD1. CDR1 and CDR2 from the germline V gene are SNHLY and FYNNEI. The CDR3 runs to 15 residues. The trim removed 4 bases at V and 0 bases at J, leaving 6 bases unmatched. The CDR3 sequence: CASSARDSRSYEQYF. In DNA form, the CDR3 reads TGTGCCAGCAGTGCCCGGGACAGCCGCTCCTACGAGCAGTACTTC.

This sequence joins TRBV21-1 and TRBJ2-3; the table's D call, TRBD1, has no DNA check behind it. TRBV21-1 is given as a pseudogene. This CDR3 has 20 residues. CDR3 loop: CASSYTPGTGGERGTDTQYF. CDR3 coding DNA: TGTGCCAGCAGCTATACGCCCGGGACAGGGGGCGAAAGGGGCACAGATACGCAGTATTTT.

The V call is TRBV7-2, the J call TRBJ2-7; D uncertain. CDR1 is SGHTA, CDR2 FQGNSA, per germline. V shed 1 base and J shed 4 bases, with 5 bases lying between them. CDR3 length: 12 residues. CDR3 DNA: TGTGCCAGCAGCTTAGATGTATACGAGCAGTACTTC. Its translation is CASSLDVYEQYF.

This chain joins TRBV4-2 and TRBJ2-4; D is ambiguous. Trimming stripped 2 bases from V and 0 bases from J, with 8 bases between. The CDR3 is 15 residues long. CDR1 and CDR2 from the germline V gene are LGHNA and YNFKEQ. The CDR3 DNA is TGTGCCAGCAGCCAAATAGCCCTAGCCAAAAACATTCAGTACTTC. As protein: CASSQIALAKNIQYF.

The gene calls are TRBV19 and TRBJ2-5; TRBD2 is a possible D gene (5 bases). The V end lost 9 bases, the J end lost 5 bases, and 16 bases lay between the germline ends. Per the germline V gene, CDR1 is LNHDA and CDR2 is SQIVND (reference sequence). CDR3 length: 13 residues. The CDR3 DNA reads TGTGCCAGCCAAGGACTTTCCGCGGAGACCCAGTACTTC. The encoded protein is CASQGLSAETQYF.

The CDR3, as DNA: TGTGCCAGTAGTTCCAGGGGAACAGGAGGTAGACCGAACACCGGGGAGCTGTTTTTT. Its protein product is CASSSRGTGGRPNTGELFF. V usage is TRBV19 and J usage is TRBJ2-2; tentative D call: TRBD1 (6 bases). Trimming left V 5 bases short and J 0 bases short, with 22 bases between. This CDR3 contains 19 residues. Germline V gene lookup returns CDR1 LNHDA and CDR2 SQIVND (reference sequence).

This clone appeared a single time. CDR3 protein: CASSVNGDPGTGNYEQYF. DNA of the CDR3: TGTGCCAGCAGCGTAAATGGGGACCCCGGGACAGGAAATTACGAGCAGTACTTC. The chain uses TRBV9 and TRBJ2-7, with 8 bases fitting TRBD1. V shed 1 base and J 4 bases; nucleotides not matched to a gene: 16. Germline V gene lookup returns CDR1 SGDLS and CDR2 YYNGEE. The CDR3 extends over 18 amino acids.

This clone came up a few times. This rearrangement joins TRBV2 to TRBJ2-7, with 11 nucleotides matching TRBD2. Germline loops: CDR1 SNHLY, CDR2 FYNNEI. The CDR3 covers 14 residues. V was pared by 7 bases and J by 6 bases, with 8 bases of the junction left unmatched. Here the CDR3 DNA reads TGTGCCAGCATGCGTGGGACTAGCGGAGCCGAGCAGTACTTC. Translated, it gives CASMRGTSGAEQYF.

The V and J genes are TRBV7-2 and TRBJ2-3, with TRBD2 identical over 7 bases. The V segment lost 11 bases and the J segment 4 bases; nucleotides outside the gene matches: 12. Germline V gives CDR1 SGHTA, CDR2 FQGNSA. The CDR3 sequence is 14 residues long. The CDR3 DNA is TGTGCCGGGTCCCGAGGACTAGGGGCAGATACGCAGTATTTT. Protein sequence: CAGSRGLGADTQYF.

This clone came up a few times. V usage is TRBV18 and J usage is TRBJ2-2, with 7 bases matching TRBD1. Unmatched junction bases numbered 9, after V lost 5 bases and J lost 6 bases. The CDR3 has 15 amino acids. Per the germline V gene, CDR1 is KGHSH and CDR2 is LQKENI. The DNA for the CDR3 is TGTGCCAGCTCAGCGATTGACAGGGCATCCGGGGAGCTGTTTTTT. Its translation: CASSAIDRASGELFF.

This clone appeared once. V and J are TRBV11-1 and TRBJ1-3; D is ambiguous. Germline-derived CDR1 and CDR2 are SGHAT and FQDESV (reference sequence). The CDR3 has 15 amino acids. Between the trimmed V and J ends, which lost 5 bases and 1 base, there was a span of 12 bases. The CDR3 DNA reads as TGTGCCAGCAGCACCGACCCTGTTTCTGGAAACACCATATATTTT. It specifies CASSTDPVSGNTIYF.

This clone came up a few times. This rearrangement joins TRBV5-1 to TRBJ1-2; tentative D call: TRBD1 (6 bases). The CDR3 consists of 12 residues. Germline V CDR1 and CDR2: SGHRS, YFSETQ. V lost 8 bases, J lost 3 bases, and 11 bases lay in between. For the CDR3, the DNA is TGCGCCAGTACGGACAGTCACTATGGCTACACCTTC. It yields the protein CASTDSHYGYTF.

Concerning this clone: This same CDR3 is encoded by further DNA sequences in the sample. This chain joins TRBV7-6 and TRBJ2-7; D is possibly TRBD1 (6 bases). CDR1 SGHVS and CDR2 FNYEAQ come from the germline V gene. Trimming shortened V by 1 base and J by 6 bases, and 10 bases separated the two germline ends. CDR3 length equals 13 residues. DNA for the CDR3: TGTGCCAGCAGCTTAGGGCAGGGGCCCGAGCAGTACTTC. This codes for CASSLGQGPEQYF.

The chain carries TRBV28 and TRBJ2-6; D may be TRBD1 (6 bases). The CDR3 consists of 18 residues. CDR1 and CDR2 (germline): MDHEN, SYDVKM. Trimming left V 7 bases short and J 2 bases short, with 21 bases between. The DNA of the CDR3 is TGTGCCAGCACCCTTGGTGGGGGCGCATCAACTGGGGCCAACGTCCTGACTTTC. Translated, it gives CASTLGGGASTGANVLTF. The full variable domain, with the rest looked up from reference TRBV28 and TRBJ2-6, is DVKVTQSSRYLVKRTGEKVFLECVQDMDHENMFWYRQDPGLGLRLIYFSYDVKMKEKGDIPEGYSVSREKKERFSLILESASTNQTSMYLCASTLGGGASTGANVLTFGAGSRLTVL.

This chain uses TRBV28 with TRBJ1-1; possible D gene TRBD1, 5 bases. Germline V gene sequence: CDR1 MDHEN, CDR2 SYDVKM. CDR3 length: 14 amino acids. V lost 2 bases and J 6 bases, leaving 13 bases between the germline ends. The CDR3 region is CASSLMFQGAEAFF. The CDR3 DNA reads TGTGCCAGCAGTTTAATGTTCCAGGGCGCTGAAGCTTTCTTT.

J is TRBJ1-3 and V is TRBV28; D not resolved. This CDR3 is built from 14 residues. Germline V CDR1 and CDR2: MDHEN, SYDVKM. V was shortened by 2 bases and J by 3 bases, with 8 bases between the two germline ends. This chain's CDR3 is CASSLRGFGNTIYF. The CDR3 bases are TGTGCCAGCAGTTTACGAGGATTTGGAAACACCATATATTTT.

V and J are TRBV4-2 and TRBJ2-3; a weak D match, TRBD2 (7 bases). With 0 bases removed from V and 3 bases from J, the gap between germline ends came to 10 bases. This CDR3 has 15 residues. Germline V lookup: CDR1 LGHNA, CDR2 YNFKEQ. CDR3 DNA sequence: TGTGCCAGCAGCCAAGAACGGGGGGCAACAGATACGCAGTATTTT. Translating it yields CASSQERGATDTQYF.

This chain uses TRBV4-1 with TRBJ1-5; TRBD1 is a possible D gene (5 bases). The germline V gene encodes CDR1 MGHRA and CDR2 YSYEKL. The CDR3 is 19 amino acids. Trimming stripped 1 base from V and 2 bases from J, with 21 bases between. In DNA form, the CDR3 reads TGCGCCAGCAGCCAAGTTTCGGGGCAGGGAATTGTGGGCAATCAGCCCCAGCATTTT. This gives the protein CASSQVSGQGIVGNQPQHF.

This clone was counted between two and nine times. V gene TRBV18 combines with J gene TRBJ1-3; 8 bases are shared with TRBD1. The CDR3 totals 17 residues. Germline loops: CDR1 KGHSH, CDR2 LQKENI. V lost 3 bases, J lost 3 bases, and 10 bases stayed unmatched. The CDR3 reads CASSPVRQGYYGNTIYF. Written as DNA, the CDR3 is TGTGCCAGCTCACCCGTTCGACAGGGGTATTATGGAAACACCATATATTTT.

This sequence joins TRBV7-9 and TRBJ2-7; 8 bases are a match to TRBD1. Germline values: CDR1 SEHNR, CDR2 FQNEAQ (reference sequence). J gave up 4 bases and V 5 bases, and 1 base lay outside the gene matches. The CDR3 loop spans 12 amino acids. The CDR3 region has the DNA TGTGCCAGCAGCCGGACAGGGTACGAGCAGTACTTC. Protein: CASSRTGYEQYF.

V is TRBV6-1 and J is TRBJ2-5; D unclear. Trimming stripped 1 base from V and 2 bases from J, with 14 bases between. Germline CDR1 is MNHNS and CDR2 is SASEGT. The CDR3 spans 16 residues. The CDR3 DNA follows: TGTGCCAGCAGTGAAGTCCCGGGTAGGCTTCAAGAGACCCAGTACTTC. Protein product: CASSEVPGRLQETQYF.

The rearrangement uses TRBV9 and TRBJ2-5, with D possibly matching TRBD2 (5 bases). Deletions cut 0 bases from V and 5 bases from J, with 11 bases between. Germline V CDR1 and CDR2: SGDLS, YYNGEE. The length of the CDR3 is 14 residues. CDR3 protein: CASSVGARRETQYF. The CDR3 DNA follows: TGTGCCAGCAGCGTAGGTGCCAGGAGGGAGACCCAGTACTTC.

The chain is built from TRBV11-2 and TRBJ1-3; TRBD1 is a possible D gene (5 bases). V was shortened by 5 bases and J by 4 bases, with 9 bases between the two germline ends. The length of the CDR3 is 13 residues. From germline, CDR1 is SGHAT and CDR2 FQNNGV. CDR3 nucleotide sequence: TGTGCCAGCAGCCCGGGGGGGGGAAACACCATATATTTT. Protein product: CASSPGGGNTIYF. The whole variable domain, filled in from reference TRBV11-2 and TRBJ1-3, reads EAGVAQSPRYKIIEKRQSVAFWCNPISGHATLYWYQQILGQGPKLLIQFQNNGVVDDSQLPKDRFSAERLKGVDSTLKIQPAKLEDSAVYLCASSPGGGNTIYFGEGSWLTVV.

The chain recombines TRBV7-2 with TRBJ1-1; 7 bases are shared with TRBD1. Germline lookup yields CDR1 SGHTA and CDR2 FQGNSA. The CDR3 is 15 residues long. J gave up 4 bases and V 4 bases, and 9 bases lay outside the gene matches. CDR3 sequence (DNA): TGTGCCAGCAGCTCATACAGGGGAAGAGTCACTGAAGCTTTCTTT. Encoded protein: CASSSYRGRVTEAFF.